One and the same sample provided the 30 T cell receptor beta chains below, sequenced in a study of T cells in Graves' hyperthyroidism and ophthalmopathy. Authors of the study amplified TCR beta CDR3 regions from RNA transcripts. Carried out on the TCR CDR3, a first-round RT-PCR used the HTBI primer set. TCRdb analysed the multiplex PCR reads with MiXCR anew, one entry per CDR3 protein. The top ten hold about 12% of the sample, which has 700,000 or so distinct CDR3 sequences, about 14% seen once. The specimen was blood. The receptor set was obtained from a woman between 45 and 60 years old with Graves' ophthalmopathy.

This clonotype has ten or more counts. The CDR3 is CSANQRTEQFF. CDR3 DNA: TGCAGTGCGAACCAGCGGACTGAGCAGTTCTTC. The V call is TRBV20-1, the J call TRBJ2-1; the D gene is possibly TRBD2 (5 bases). The CDR3 is 11 amino acids. V was shortened by 6 bases and J by 9 bases, with 12 bases between the two germline ends. Germline V gene lookup returns CDR1 DFQATT and CDR2 SNEGSKA (reference sequence).

This clonotype was seen ten or more times. The V gene is TRBV20-1, the J gene TRBJ2-3; 9 nucleotides align to TRBD2. Germline loops: CDR1 DFQATT, CDR2 SNEGSKA (reference sequence). The J segment lost 3 bases and the V segment lost 5 bases, leaving 21 bases of the junction unmatched. CDR3 size: 19 residues. In DNA form, the CDR3 reads TGCAGTGCTCTGAGATGGGGTAGCGGGAGTGTTGGGGCGACAGATACGCAGTATTTT. Protein: CSALRWGSGSVGATDTQYF.

This clonotype was seen many times. The chain employs TRBV28 and TRBJ2-7; D is perhaps TRBD1 (5 bases). In germline, CDR1 is MDHEN, CDR2 SYDVKM. This CDR3 contains 20 residues. V dropped 6 bases and J dropped 4 bases, with 34 bases sitting between them. CDR3 nucleotide sequence: TGTGCCAGCAGACCGAACGGTTGGGGCTCCGCAACCGGGCACCGATACGAGCAGTACTTC. It codes for CASRPNGWGSATGHRYEQYF.

The chain uses TRBV24-1 and TRBJ2-1; TRBD2 is a possible D gene (5 bases). The germline CDR1 and CDR2 sequences are KGHDR and SFDVKD. This CDR3 contains 14 residues. Trimming removed 2 bases from V and 6 bases from J, with 10 bases in between. The CDR3 reads CATSDWLAGNEQFF. The CDR3 DNA sequence: TGTGCCACCAGTGATTGGCTAGCCGGCAATGAGCAGTTCTTC.

This clonotype was recorded a few times. The rearrangement links TRBV20-1 to TRBJ2-7, with 8 bases aligning to TRBD2. From germline, CDR1 is DFQATT and CDR2 SNEGSKA (reference sequence). Losses at the gene ends were 6 bases for V and 8 bases for J; bases not matched to a gene: 6. This CDR3 has 11 residues. The CDR3 region has the DNA TGCAGTGCCTTGACTAGCGATAAGCAGTACTTC. Translated, it gives CSALTSDKQYF.

This clonotype was found a few times. V gene TRBV10-3 combines with J gene TRBJ1-2; D perhaps matches TRBD1 (5 bases). Germline V gives CDR1 ENHRY, CDR2 SYGVKD. V was clipped by 6 bases and J by 4 bases, with 18 bases between them. CDR3 size: 15 residues. Written as DNA, the CDR3 is TGTGCCATCAGGGCCGGGACCCTCTTTCTCTATGGCTACACCTTC. Its protein is CAIRAGTLFLYGYTF.

The V and J genes are TRBV2 and TRBJ2-7; TRBD1 or TRBD2 may be the D gene (5 bases each). Looked up from germline, CDR1 is SNHLY and CDR2 is FYNNEI. The CDR3 runs 16 residues. Trimming shortened V by 6 bases and J by 2 bases, and 20 bases separated the two germline ends. This CDR3 is CASSVGGAGPTYEQYF. In DNA form, the CDR3 reads TGTGCCAGCAGCGTGGGTGGGGCGGGTCCGACCTACGAGCAGTACTTC.

This clonotype was found many times. The V call is TRBV20-1, the J call TRBJ2-7, with TRBD2 matching over 9 bases. This CDR3 spans 13 amino acids. J was trimmed by 2 bases and V by 1 base; bases with no gene match: 0. Germline loops: CDR1 DFQATT, CDR2 SNEGSKA (reference sequence). This CDR3 is CSARVAGAYEQYF. In DNA, the CDR3 is TGCAGTGCTAGAGTAGCGGGAGCCTACGAGCAGTACTTC.

V is TRBV20-1 and J is TRBJ2-7; TRBD2 matches at 14 bases. Germline CDR1 and CDR2: DFQATT and SNEGSKA (reference sequence). The length of the CDR3 is 14 residues. Germline trimming cut 3 bases from V and 5 bases from J; bases unmatched to any gene: 3. The CDR3 loop is CSARGLAGDDEQYF. The DNA for the CDR3 is TGCAGTGCTAGGGGACTAGCGGGAGACGACGAGCAGTACTTC.

V usage is TRBV29-1 and J usage is TRBJ2-6; D call uncertain. There are 13 residues in the CDR3. The germline V gene has CDR1 SQVTM and CDR2 ANQGSEA. With 4 bases removed from V and 4 bases from J, the gap between germline ends came to 8 bases. CDR3 loop: CSVATSGANVLTF. The DNA for the CDR3 is TGCAGCGTTGCCACATCGGGGGCCAACGTCCTGACTTTC.

The CDR3 region is CSARPPVLITDTQYF. DNA for the CDR3: TGCAGTGCTAGACCCCCGGTACTTATCACAGATACGCAGTATTTT. The chain recombines TRBV20-1 with TRBJ2-3; no clear D. CDR1 and CDR2 (germline): DFQATT, SNEGSKA (reference sequence). V shed 2 bases and J shed 2 bases, with 14 bases lying between them. CDR3 length: 15 amino acids.

This clonotype showed up many times. The rearrangement joins TRBV6-1 to TRBJ2-7, with D possibly being TRBD2 (6 bases). The germline V gene encodes CDR1 MNHNS and CDR2 SASEGT. The ends were cut back, 5 bases at V and 4 bases at J, with 15 bases in the middle. The CDR3 sequence is 14 residues long. The CDR3 spells CASSPRGGVYEQYF. The CDR3 DNA is TGTGCCAGCAGTCCGCGGGGTGGAGTTTACGAGCAGTACTTC.

V is TRBV19 and J is TRBJ1-2; possible D gene TRBD1, 6 bases. The V gene lost 3 bases and the J gene lost 10 bases, with 15 bases spanning the gap. CDR1 is LNHDA, CDR2 SQIVND, per germline (reference sequence). The CDR3 has 13 amino acids. In DNA, the CDR3 is TGTGCCAGTAGTATCGTAACAGGGCGCGACTACACCTTC. This codes for CASSIVTGRDYTF.

This chain links TRBV4-2 with TRBJ1-2; the D gene is possibly TRBD1 (6 bases). Trimming removed 0 bases at V and 4 bases at J, with 18 bases between. CDR1 is LGHNA and CDR2 is YNFKEQ in the germline V gene. The CDR3 is made up of 17 amino acids. CDR3 DNA: TGTGCCAGCAGCCAAGATTCCGGCGGGGGGCAGATCTATGGCTACACCTTC. Its protein is CASSQDSGGGQIYGYTF.

This clonotype was seen repeatedly, ten times or more. The chain is built from TRBV24-1 and TRBJ2-1; 8 positions agree with TRBD1. Germline CDR1 and CDR2: KGHDR and SFDVKD. The CDR3 covers 16 residues. Trimming at V came to 3 bases and at J to 3 bases, leaving 6 bases not matched to a gene. CDR3 loop: CATSDPGQGFYNEQFF. The DNA for the CDR3 is TGTGCCACCAGTGATCCCGGACAGGGATTCTACAATGAGCAGTTCTTC.

This chain uses TRBV20-1 with TRBJ2-7; 11 nucleotides line up with TRBD2. J gave up 3 bases and V 6 bases, and 10 bases lay outside the gene matches. The length of the CDR3 is 15 residues. CDR1 is DFQATT and CDR2 is SNEGSKA in the germline V gene (reference sequence). As DNA, the CDR3 is TGCAGTGCGGGCTATACTAGCGGGAGTATCTACGAGCAGTACTTC. Its protein is CSAGYTSGSIYEQYF.

The sample holds many counts of this clonotype. This chain joins TRBV28 and TRBJ2-1; no definite D call. The CDR3 length is 15 residues. The germline CDR1 and CDR2 sequences are MDHEN and SYDVKM. V dropped 6 bases and J dropped 0 bases, with 12 bases sitting between them. CDR3 nucleotide sequence: TGTGCCAGCAGCTCCCGTGGGTTCTCCTACAATGAGCAGTTCTTC. It is translated as CASSSRGFSYNEQFF.

The rearrangement joins TRBV12-3 or TRBV12-4 to TRBJ2-4; no clear D gene. Trimming stripped 5 bases from V and 5 bases from J, with 7 bases between. The CDR3 covers 12 residues. CDR3 coding DNA: TGTGCCAGCAGTGCGCGGCAAAACATTCAGTACTTC. This codes for CASSARQNIQYF.

The chain's CDR3 is CASSAGLYQPQHF. CDR3 DNA: TGTGCCAGCAGCGCAGGGCTATATCAGCCCCAGCATTTT. J is TRBJ1-5 and V is TRBV2; D might be TRBD1 (5 bases). The germline gives CDR1 SNHLY, CDR2 FYNNEI. The V end lost 6 bases, the J end lost 5 bases, and 11 bases lay between the germline ends. This CDR3 contains 13 residues.

This clonotype showed up many times. The chain has TRBV24-1 and TRBJ2-1; TRBD2 matches at 10 bases. J lost 0 bases, V lost 1 base, and 8 bases had no gene match. The germline gives CDR1 KGHDR, CDR2 SFDVKD. This CDR3 is 19 amino acids long. CDR3 amino acids: CATSDFGSGRRSSYNEQFF. CDR3 in DNA: TGTGCCACCAGTGATTTCGGTAGCGGGAGGCGGAGCTCCTACAATGAGCAGTTCTTC.

There are many counts of this clonotype. V is TRBV13 and J is TRBJ2-7; 7 nucleotides match TRBD1. The junction had 1 base not matched to a gene; V was cut back by 2 bases and J by 0 bases. The V gene's germline CDR1 is PRHDT and CDR2 FYEKMQ (reference sequence). The length of the CDR3 is 14 residues. CDR3: CASSLQGDSYEQYF. CDR3 DNA: TGTGCCAGCAGCTTACAGGGGGACTCCTACGAGCAGTACTTC.

This clonotype occurred many times. This chain links TRBV7-9 with TRBJ2-1; 11 bases fit TRBD1. Trimming took 6 bases from V and 5 from J; bases not matched to a gene: 12. Germline CDR1 and CDR2: SEHNR and FQNEAQ (reference sequence). The CDR3 is 17 amino acids. CDR3 DNA sequence: TGTGCCAGCAGATCCCCCCAGGGACAGGGGGTCCACAATGAGCAGTTCTTC. This gives the protein CASRSPQGQGVHNEQFF.

The chain employs TRBV30 and TRBJ2-7; tentatively, D is TRBD1 (6 bases). V lost 3 bases to trimming and J lost 3 bases, with 12 bases between them. CDR1 GTSNPN and CDR2 SVGIG come from the germline V gene (reference sequence). The CDR3 contains 13 residues. For the CDR3, the DNA is TGTGCCTGGAGCGCAAGGACAGACTACGAGCAGTACTTC. Translation: CAWSARTDYEQYF.

The rearrangement uses TRBV19 and TRBJ1-2; 8 bases agree with TRBD1. The CDR3 contains 13 residues. CDR1 and CDR2 from the germline V gene are LNHDA and SQIVND (reference sequence). J gave up 6 bases and V 0 bases, and 0 bases lay outside the gene matches. The CDR3 DNA reads as TGTGCCAGTAGTATAGACAGGGGGCATGGCTACACCTTC. It encodes CASSIDRGHGYTF.

The chain has TRBV5-1 and TRBJ1-3; D is uncertain. The CDR3 consists of 14 residues. V was pared by 5 bases and J by 0 bases, with 9 bases between. Germline CDR1 and CDR2: SGHRS and YFSETQ. Here the CDR3 reads CASRGGSSGNTIYF. CDR3 nucleotide sequence: TGCGCCAGCAGAGGCGGGAGCTCTGGAAACACCATATATTTT.

This clonotype was recorded a few times. This chain links TRBV6-2 or TRBV6-3 with TRBJ2-1, with 8 bases identical to TRBD2. From germline, CDR1 is MNHEY and CDR2 SVGEGT. The CDR3 extends over 17 amino acids. J lost 0 bases, V lost 2 bases, and 6 bases had no gene match. The CDR3 region has the DNA TGTGCCAGCAGTTACCTACTAGCGGAGAGCTCCTACAATGAGCAGTTCTTC. This sequence encodes CASSYLLAESSYNEQFF.

The table lists this clonotype with many counts. V gene TRBV3-1 combines with J gene TRBJ2-3; 7 bases are a match to TRBD2. Germline V gene lookup returns CDR1 LGHDT and CDR2 YNNKEL (reference sequence). Unmatched junction bases numbered 9, after V lost 4 bases and J lost 2 bases. This CDR3 has 16 amino acids. The CDR3 spells CASSPRRRETTDTQYF. For the CDR3, the DNA is TGTGCCAGCAGCCCGAGGAGGCGGGAGACCACAGATACGCAGTATTTT.

The chain is built from TRBV7-6 and TRBJ1-5, with 7 positions matching TRBD1. The CDR3 contains 16 residues. CDR1 and CDR2 (germline): SGHVS, FNYEAQ. V shed 5 bases, J shed 7 bases, and the junction held 14 bases outside the gene matches. This CDR3 reads CASSPGTASFGQPQHF. The CDR3 DNA is TGTGCCAGCAGCCCAGGGACAGCCTCCTTCGGGCAGCCCCAGCATTTT.

At least ten counts were recorded for this clonotype. The V and J genes are TRBV29-1 and TRBJ2-7, with 8 bases that match TRBD2. The germline gives CDR1 SQVTM, CDR2 ANQGSEA. The CDR3 covers 15 residues. Trimming took 2 bases from V and 3 from J; bases not matched to a gene: 9. The CDR3 region is CSVESTSGLGYEQYF. CDR3 bases: TGCAGCGTTGAATCCACTAGCGGACTAGGCTACGAGCAGTACTTC.

This clonotype showed up many times. This chain uses TRBV7-3 with TRBJ2-1; D is possibly TRBD1 or TRBD2 (5 bases each). With 2 bases removed from V and 5 bases from J, the gap between germline ends came to 10 bases. This CDR3 contains 14 residues. Germline V gene lookup returns CDR1 SGHTA and CDR2 FQGTGA. The CDR3 region has the DNA TGTGCCAGCAGCTTAGGGGGACCAAACAATGAGCAGTTCTTC. Translating it yields CASSLGGPNNEQFF.